This T cell receptor beta chain was found in a study of OX40 agonist ivuxolimab in advanced cancers. The germline V gene has CDR1 SEHNR and CDR2 FQNEAQ (reference sequence). This CDR3 comprises 12 residues. Losses at the gene ends were 5 bases for V and 11 bases for J; bases not matched to a gene: 8. TCRdb's table, derived via immunoSEQ multiplex PCR, lists solely in-frame clones and lacks some. The top ten clones hold under 6.5% of a sample with about 69,000 clones, under 90% of them seen once. The chain couples TRBV7-9 to TRBJ1-1, with TRBD1 matching 7 bases. This sequence originates from an adult with an advanced solid tumor such as melanoma, head and neck, liver or kidney cancer. Material: CD4+ or CD8+ T cells sorted from blood, obtained in a trial of the OX40 agonist ivuxolimab. CDR3 sequence reads: CASSPSGGRAFF. The CDR3 DNA reads TGTGCCAGCAGCCCATCAGGGGGAAGGGCTTTCTTT.